The T cell receptor (beta chain) described here comes from a study of chemoradiotherapy in HPV16-positive cancers (dated by TCRdb to between 2020 and 2023). A note on the overall study: Candidate HPV-specific T-cell clones and common TCR motifs were defined through functional T-cell assays on cells from two HPV16-positive patients. The study set out to ask whether T-cell immunity against the HPV oncoproteins E6 and E7 changes over the course of chemoradiotherapy and whether that immunity affects survival. The candidate HPV-specific TCRs and motifs were then tracked in TCR repertoires from 86 patients with HPV-related cancers.

To note about this clone: It has no known antigen specificity. Base qualities are missing; no much larger clone stands one base away.

Overall study results and their limits: Expansion of candidate HPV-specific clones and E7-related TCR motifs was observed in the tumor microenvironment during treatment, whereas no such expansion was observed for non-HPV-specific T cells. Among HPV16-positive patients, expansion of HPV-responsive T cells during chemoradiotherapy was associated with better recurrence-free survival. The functional definition of HPV-specific T cells came from only a couple of HPV16-positive patients, and the survival association was reported for HPV16-positive patients.

V is cut by 6 bases and J by 1 base, and the space between the germline ends is 13 bases. CDR1 and CDR2, looked up from the germline V gene, are KGHSH and LQKENI. Inclusive of the bounding cysteine and phenylalanine, the CDR3 is 15 residues long. Only the CDR3 DNA is retained, 45 bases long and in frame from the first base. To prepare the library, the immunoSEQ multiplex PCR assay was applied. Entries here come from immuneACCESS through TCRdb and include only in-frame sequences with V and J called. Some clones fail to appear in such tables; in the studies checked, an unresolved V gene covers under half of the shortfall, and the cause of the remainder is unknown. The sample contains fewer than 40,000 clones, around 93% of them found a single time. The leading ten clones occupy 3.5% to 4% of the sample. Repertoires were sampled repeatedly over the course of chemoradiotherapy so that clonal expansion in the tumor microenvironment could be followed.

Sequences were derived from blood, sampled from a patient who underwent chemoradiotherapy. The origin of this receptor is a human donor with HPV-associated anogenital cancer. The V and J genes are TRBV18 and TRBJ1-3, and TRBD1 may be the D gene, going by 5 matching bases. The CDR3 here reads CASSEIQASGNTIYF. The DNA is TGTGCCAGCTCCGAGATACAGGCGTCTGGAAACACCATATATTTT. The reference TRBV18 and TRBJ1-3 proteins fill in what lies around the CDR3, so the full variable domain reads NAGVMQNPRHLVRRRGQEARLRCSPMKGHSHVYWYRQLPEEGLKFMVYLQKENIIDESGMPKERFSAEFPKEGPSILRIQQVVRGDSAAYFCASSEIQASGNTIYFGEGSWLTVV.